One and the same sample provided the 22 T cell receptor beta chains below, sequenced in a study of cytomegalovirus exposure and HLA in healthy donors. Sequencing used immunoSEQ multiplex PCR; TCRdb keeps in-frame clones, though not all of them. The profile shows about 65,000 clones, just over 90% of them singletons. Sequencing input: PBMCs. These receptors all come from a woman under 30 in good health and CMV-seronegative.

The J gene is TRBJ2-7, the V gene TRBV29-1; D possibly corresponds to TRBD1 (7 bases). Trimming took 7 bases from V and 4 from J, leaving 17 bases between them. The CDR3 loop spans 13 amino acids. The V gene's germline CDR1 is SQVTM and CDR2 ANQGSEA. The DNA of the CDR3 is TGCAGCGCGACCAGGGGGGTGACTTACGAGCAGTACTTC. It translates to CSATRGVTYEQYF.

The chain joins TRBV15 to TRBJ2-2; D unclear. The CDR3 spans 15 residues. The V end lost 0 bases, the J end lost 5 bases, and 10 bases lay between the germline ends. In germline, CDR1 is LNHNV, CDR2 YYDKDF (reference sequence). The DNA for the CDR3 is TGTGCCACCAGCAGAGATCTAGTCTTGACCGGGGAGCTGTTTTTT. Protein sequence: CATSRDLVLTGELFF.

The V and J genes are TRBV27 and TRBJ2-7, with 9 nucleotides matching TRBD1. Per germline, CDR1 MNHEY and CDR2 SMNVEV (reference sequence). V shed 6 bases and J 7 bases; nucleotides not matched to a gene: 4. This CDR3 comprises 12 residues. The CDR3 here is CASRRGQGEQYF. The CDR3 DNA reads as TGTGCCAGCAGACGTGGACAGGGGGAGCAGTACTTC.

V gene TRBV5-6 combines with J gene TRBJ1-2; the D gene is possibly TRBD1 (5 bases). Trimming cost V 4 bases and J 3 bases, with 13 bases left between them. CDR1 is SGHDT and CDR2 is YYEEEE in the germline V gene. The CDR3 length is 14 residues. The CDR3 coding sequence is TGTGCCAGCAGCATCCTAGGGGATGACTATGGCTACACCTTC. Translation gives CASSILGDDYGYTF.

V usage is TRBV11-3 and J usage is TRBJ2-1, with D possibly TRBD2 on 6 matching bases. This CDR3 contains 18 residues. Germline values: CDR1 SGHNT, CDR2 YENEEA. Trimming pared 5 bases from V and 4 bases from J, leaving 24 bases between. CDR3 bases: TGTGCCAGCAGCCAGGCGGACTATTGGGGCGAGGGTTACAATGAGCAGTTCTTC. This codes for CASSQADYWGEGYNEQFF.

The gene calls are TRBV6-1 and TRBJ1-5, with a tentative D call TRBD1 (6 bases). The germline V gene has CDR1 MNHNS and CDR2 SASEGT. The CDR3 loop spans 15 amino acids. Trimming left V 5 bases short and J 5 bases short, with 16 bases between. CDR3 DNA: TGTGCCAGCAGTAGACTACAGGGAAAGGATCAGCCCCAGCATTTT. Translation: CASSRLQGKDQPQHF.

The chain recombines TRBV5-5 with TRBJ1-5; 7 bases fit TRBD1. Germline lookup yields CDR1 SGHKS and CDR2 YYEKEE (reference sequence). V shed 2 bases, J shed 5 bases, and the junction held 1 base outside the gene matches. This CDR3 spans 13 amino acids. CDR3 in amino acids: CASSLQGHQPQHF. The CDR3 DNA reads as TGTGCCAGCAGCTTACAGGGGCATCAGCCCCAGCATTTT. Full variable domain (remainder filled in from reference TRBV5-5 and TRBJ1-5): DAGVTQSPTHLIKTRGQQVTLRCSPISGHKSVSWYQQVLGQGPQFIFQYYEKEERGRGNFPDRFSARQFPNYSSELNVNALLLGDSALYLCASSLQGHQPQHFGDGTRLSIL.

The rearrangement uses TRBV19 and TRBJ2-2; D not resolved. The germline V gene has CDR1 LNHDA and CDR2 SQIVND (reference sequence). There are 14 residues in the CDR3. The V end lost 1 base, the J end lost 3 bases, and 6 bases lay between the germline ends. CDR3 protein: CASSIVADTGELFF. The CDR3 region has the DNA TGTGCCAGTAGTATAGTGGCGGACACCGGGGAGCTGTTTTTT.

The CDR3 nucleotides read TGTGCCAGCAGTTCGCAGGGGTGGCCTAATGAAAAACTGTTTTTT. This encodes CASSSQGWPNEKLFF. V gene TRBV27 combines with J gene TRBJ1-4, with D perhaps TRBD1 (6 bases). The CDR3 totals 15 residues. V lost 4 bases, J lost 3 bases, and 12 bases lay in between. Looked up from germline, CDR1 is MNHEY and CDR2 is SMNVEV (reference sequence).

V gene TRBV7-9 combines with J gene TRBJ1-2, with 7 positions matching TRBD1. Trimming took 4 bases from V and 2 from J; bases not matched to a gene: 7. Germline V gene sequence: CDR1 SEHNR, CDR2 FQNEAQ (reference sequence). The CDR3 runs 15 residues. The CDR3 here is CASSSGDSRNYGYTF. CDR3 sequence (DNA): TGTGCCAGCAGCTCCGGGGACAGCAGGAACTATGGCTACACCTTC. Filled out from reference TRBV7-9 and TRBJ1-2, the complete variable domain reads DTGVSQNPRHKITKRGQNVTFRCDPISEHNRLYWYRQTLGQGPEFLTYFQNEAQLEKSRLLSDRFSAERPKGSFSTLEIQRTEQGDSAMYLCASSSGDSRNYGYTFGSGTRLTVV.

J is TRBJ2-3 and V is TRBV29-1; TRBD2 matches 7 bases. CDR1 is SQVTM, CDR2 ANQGSEA, per germline. The CDR3 runs 13 residues. J lost 8 bases, V lost 1 base, and 6 bases had no gene match. In DNA, the CDR3 is TGCAGCGTTGAAGTGGGGGGGTTCGGTACGCAGTATTTT. Protein product: CSVEVGGFGTQYF.

The V call is TRBV28, the J call TRBJ2-7; D is possibly TRBD1 (6 bases). In germline, CDR1 is MDHEN, CDR2 SYDVKM. The CDR3 totals 14 residues. Trimming left V 1 base short and J 2 bases short, with 9 bases between. The CDR3 sequence: CASSLFDRTYEQYF. In nucleotides, the CDR3 is TGTGCCAGCAGTTTATTCGACAGGACCTACGAGCAGTACTTC.

The V gene is TRBV7-9, the J gene TRBJ2-1, with D maybe TRBD2 (5 bases). CDR1 is SEHNR and CDR2 is FQNEAQ in the germline V gene (reference sequence). The CDR3 loop spans 16 amino acids. V gave up 5 bases and J gave up 6 bases, with 20 bases separating them. CDR3 sequence (DNA): TGTGCCAGCAGCCACACCCCCGGGGTCAATACCAATGAGCAGTTCTTC. The encoded protein is CASSHTPGVNTNEQFF. The full variable domain, its missing parts supplied by reference TRBV7-9 and TRBJ2-1, is DTGVSQNPRHKITKRGQNVTFRCDPISEHNRLYWYRQTLGQGPEFLTYFQNEAQLEKSRLLSDRFSAERPKGSFSTLEIQRTEQGDSAMYLCASSHTPGVNTNEQFFGPGTRLTVL.

The gene calls are TRBV7-2 and TRBJ2-7; the D gene is possibly TRBD2 (7 bases). V lost 0 bases to trimming and J lost 5 bases, with 11 bases between them. The CDR3 is made up of 14 amino acids. Germline V gene sequence: CDR1 SGHTA, CDR2 FQGNSA. The CDR3 nucleotides read TGTGCCAGCAGCTTAGCGGGGGGGCGGAACGAGCAGTACTTC. This codes for CASSLAGGRNEQYF. Together with reference TRBV7-2 and TRBJ2-7, the CDR3 gives the full variable domain: GAGVSQSPSNKVTEKGKDVELRCDPISGHTALYWYRQSLGQGLEFLIYFQGNSAPDKSGLPSDRFSAERTGGSVSTLTIQRTQQEDSAVYLCASSLAGGRNEQYFGPGTRLTVT.

The chain has TRBV28 and TRBJ1-1; 9 bases agree with TRBD1. J was trimmed by 3 bases and V by 6 bases; bases with no gene match: 14. The germline V gene encodes CDR1 MDHEN and CDR2 SYDVKM. The CDR3 consists of 17 residues. This CDR3 is CASSSNTGGAGDTEAFF. As DNA, the CDR3 is TGTGCCAGCAGCTCTAATACAGGGGGCGCTGGGGACACTGAAGCTTTCTTT.

The chain links TRBV5-1 to TRBJ2-3; 9 bases are a match to TRBD2. The CDR3 covers 16 residues. Germline V CDR1 and CDR2: SGHRS, YFSETQ. Germline trimming cut 0 bases from V and 3 bases from J; bases unmatched to any gene: 5. This CDR3 is CASSLGVAGETDTQYF. The DNA for the CDR3 is TGCGCCAGCAGCTTGGGGGTAGCGGGAGAGACAGATACGCAGTATTTT.

J is TRBJ1-4 and V is TRBV7-9, with TRBD1 matching over 9 bases. The CDR3 has 14 residues. V lost 5 bases, J lost 10 bases, and 8 bases stayed unmatched. Germline-derived CDR1 and CDR2 are SEHNR and FQNEAQ (reference sequence). In nucleotides, the CDR3 is TGTGCCAGCAGCACCCGGGACAGGGACCGAAAACTGTTTTTT. Translating it yields CASSTRDRDRKLFF.

J is TRBJ1-6 and V is TRBV6-6; perhaps TRBD1 as D (5 bases). This CDR3 region has 15 residues. The V end was cut by 4 bases, the J end by 7 bases, with 14 bases between. Germline-derived CDR1 and CDR2 are MNHNY and SVGAGI (reference sequence). The CDR3 sequence is CASSFQDSANSPLHF. The CDR3 bases are TGTGCCAGCAGTTTCCAAGACAGCGCCAATTCACCCCTCCACTTT.

The chain combines TRBV4-1 with TRBJ1-4; no firm D call. CDR3 length: 15 residues. The germline V gene has CDR1 MGHRA and CDR2 YSYEKL. Deletions cut 4 bases from V and 5 bases from J, with 14 bases between. The CDR3 reads CASSLSGDLNEKLFF. DNA for the CDR3: TGCGCCAGCAGCCTGTCAGGCGATCTAAATGAAAAACTGTTTTTT.

This chain links TRBV28 with TRBJ2-1, with TRBD2 identical over 15 bases. V lost 7 bases, J lost 7 bases, and 11 bases stayed unmatched. The V gene's germline CDR1 is MDHEN and CDR2 SYDVKM. CDR3 length: 17 residues. DNA for the CDR3: TGTGCCAGCAAACTCGAACCGGGGACTAGCGGGAGGAATGAGCAGTTCTTC. Translated, it gives CASKLEPGTSGRNEQFF.

The V call is TRBV28, the J call TRBJ2-4; maybe TRBD1 (6 bases). The germline CDR1 and CDR2 sequences are MDHEN and SYDVKM. V was shortened by 7 bases and J by 6 bases, with 13 bases between the two germline ends. The CDR3 consists of 13 residues. The CDR3 protein is CASTLGQLNIQYF. In DNA, the CDR3 is TGTGCCAGCACCCTTGGACAGTTAAACATTCAGTACTTC. The full variable domain, rest sourced from reference TRBV28 and TRBJ2-4, is DVKVTQSSRYLVKRTGEKVFLECVQDMDHENMFWYRQDPGLGLRLIYFSYDVKMKEKGDIPEGYSVSREKKERFSLILESASTNQTSMYLCASTLGQLNIQYFGAGTRLSVL.

The genes are TRBV18 and TRBJ2-7; TRBD1 agrees at 10 bases. V shed 4 bases, J shed 4 bases, and the junction held 4 bases outside the gene matches. The length of the CDR3 is 14 residues. Looked up from germline, CDR1 is KGHSH and CDR2 is LQKENI. The CDR3 region has the DNA TGTGCCAGCTCACTAGGGACAGGGGAATACGAGCAGTACTTC. Protein sequence: CASSLGTGEYEQYF.